The clone carrying this T cell receptor (beta chain) was counted once. Per germline, CDR1 LGHDT and CDR2 YNNKEL (reference sequence). J lost 6 bases, V lost 7 bases, and 9 bases had no gene match. The CDR3 sequence is 14 residues long. Recruitment covered roughly 22 US areas and drew participants whose ages spanned about 18 to 90 years. Recovered participants had two consecutive negative NP/OP PCR tests, healthcare professional clearance, or symptom resolution. This record belongs to a study of blood T cell repertoires in COVID-19. Looking at the study overall: From T cells, B-cell-depleted T cells, or PBMCs came the material, which was cDNA or gDNA.

As originally analysed: Counts of nucleated cells, estimated from reference gene primer amplification, were obtained. Generated by immunoSEQ multiplex PCR, the TCRdb table keeps only in-frame clones and is missing some. V, J and clone size were drawn from that table, and D and trimming were deduced from the DNA. This sample has about 300,000 clones, with around 86% found just once. The rearrangement links TRBV3-1 (or the pseudogene TRBV3-2) to TRBJ2-7; 10 bases agree with TRBD2. This receptor was identified in a man aged 60 to 69 who had recovered from COVID-19. The source material was PBMCs or T cells enriched from blood (not recorded which). In nucleotides, the CDR3 is TGTGCCAGCAACCTACTAGCGGGACCGCGCGAGCAGTACTTC. Translating gives CASNLLAGPREQYF.